This TCR beta chain was documented in a study of breast tumors, draining lymph nodes, adjacent tissues. General study findings and limits: Data fit most tumor T cells coming from lymph node, expanding in tumor. Tumor TCR diversity was below lymph nodes but above nontumor tissue. Luminal-like breast cancer showed significantly greater tumor-nontumor repertoire similarity than basal-like breast cancer did.

Breast cancer patients provided tissue from their axillary draining lymph nodes. Via MiXCR, TCRdb re-called the multiplex PCR reads, giving one row per CDR3 protein. In the table there are under 250,000 distinct CDR3 sequences, around 32% of which are singletons. This clonotype was recorded many times. Its antigen remains unknown. The source material was axillary lymph node tissue. The receptor's source is a female donor with breast cancer. Some clones in this sample may be carry-over from other donors' samples.

CDR3 DNA sequence: TGTGCCTGGAGTGTAACCGGGGCAGGTGGCTACACCTTC. It codes for CAWSVTGAGGYTF. The chain employs TRBV30 and TRBJ1-2; maybe TRBD1 (5 bases). Looked up from germline, CDR1 is GTSNPN and CDR2 is SVGIG (reference sequence). The CDR3 length is 13 residues. V dropped 0 bases and J dropped 7 bases, with 12 bases sitting between them. The full variable domain, with the rest looked up from reference TRBV30 and TRBJ1-2, is SQTIHQWPATLVQPVGSPLSLECTVEGTSNPNLYWYRQAAGRGLQLLFYSVGIGQISSEVPQNLSASRPQDRQFILSSKKLLLSDSGFYLCAWSVTGAGGYTFGSGTRLTVV.